Shown below are 19 T cell receptor beta chains from a single sample sequenced in a study of a mutant IDH1 vaccine in newly diagnosed glioma. Data came from immunoSEQ multiplex PCR; TCRdb stores just in-frame clones and leaves some out. The table has nearly 15,000 clones, 80% to 90% seen once. The time point was: baseline, week 1 (first vaccination visit). The treatment denotes: pre-vaccination baseline after standard-of-care therapy. The input for sequencing was PBMCs, taken from a glioma patient treated with radiotherapy, temozolomide or both. The receptors come from a woman in her 40s with glioma. Some clones in this sample may be carry-over from other donors' samples.

The chain couples TRBV19 to TRBJ1-5; a possible D gene is TRBD1 (5 bases). With 5 bases removed from V and 6 bases from J, the gap between germline ends came to 11 bases. The germline CDR1 and CDR2 sequences are LNHDA and SQIVND (reference sequence). This CDR3 comprises 13 residues. The CDR3: CASSLQGSQPQHF. DNA of the CDR3: TGTGCCAGTAGTCTCCAGGGAAGTCAGCCCCAGCATTTT.

The V call is TRBV12-5, the J call TRBJ2-1; 10 bases fit TRBD1. The ends lost 6 bases at V and 5 bases at J; junction bases unmatched: 4. The CDR3 is made up of 14 amino acids. Looked up from germline, CDR1 is LGHNT and CDR2 is FRNRAP. The CDR3 DNA is TGTGCTAGTGGACGGACAGGGGGAAACAATGAGCAGTTCTTC. This codes for CASGRTGGNNEQFF.

This chain links TRBV14 with TRBJ2-1; 9 nucleotides agree with TRBD2. V was clipped by 4 bases and J by 6 bases; unmatched bases: 13. Looked up from germline, CDR1 is SGHDN and CDR2 is FVKESK. CDR3 length: 17 amino acids. The CDR3 here is CASSPPEWGLAINEQFF. The CDR3 DNA reads as TGTGCCAGCAGCCCTCCTGAATGGGGACTAGCTATCAATGAGCAGTTCTTC. Complete variable domain (other parts from reference TRBV14 and TRBJ2-1): EAGVTQFPSHSVIEKGQTVTLRCDPISGHDNLYWYRRVMGKEIKFLLHFVKESKQDESGMPNNRFLAERTGGTYSTLKVQPAELEDSGVYFCASSPPEWGLAINEQFFGPGTRLTVL.

The chain carries TRBV6-6 and TRBJ1-1, with TRBD1 as a possible D gene (5 bases). Germline V gene sequence: CDR1 MNHNY, CDR2 SVGAGI (reference sequence). The ends were cut back, 0 bases at V and 4 bases at J, with 6 bases in the middle. The CDR3 consists of 13 residues. The DNA of the CDR3 is TGTGCCAGCAGTTACTCGGGGGGCACTGAAGCTTTCTTT. Translation gives CASSYSGGTEAFF.

The chain combines TRBV14 with TRBJ2-7; 8 bases fit TRBD2. The CDR3 spans 14 residues. V gave up 4 bases and J gave up 3 bases; unmatched junction bases: 5. Looked up from germline, CDR1 is SGHDN and CDR2 is FVKESK. The chain's CDR3 is CASSLGRAGYEQYF. The DNA for the CDR3 is TGTGCCAGCAGCCTCGGGAGGGCCGGCTACGAGCAGTACTTC.

The V and J genes are TRBV6-5 and TRBJ2-7; TRBD2 matches at 11 bases. V lost 7 bases and J lost 1; bases outside the gene matches: 3. The CDR3 sequence is 14 residues long. Looked up from germline, CDR1 is MNHEY and CDR2 is SVGAGI. This CDR3 is CASTRTSGSYEQYF. CDR3 nucleotide sequence: TGTGCCAGCACCAGGACTAGCGGGTCCTACGAGCAGTACTTC.

The rearrangement uses TRBV27 and TRBJ2-7, with D possibly being TRBD2 (7 bases). The CDR3 loop spans 15 amino acids. Germline-derived CDR1 and CDR2 are MNHEY and SMNVEV (reference sequence). Trimming removed 6 bases from V and 2 bases from J, with 17 bases in between. This CDR3 is CASRGLAGATYEQYF. The CDR3 nucleotides read TGTGCCAGCAGGGGTCTGGCGGGGGCAACCTACGAGCAGTACTTC.

The chain has TRBV30 and TRBJ2-3, with D perhaps matching TRBD1 (5 bases). V was shortened by 3 bases and J by 5 bases, with 9 bases between the two germline ends. The V gene's germline CDR1 is GTSNPN and CDR2 SVGIG (reference sequence). CDR3 length equals 12 residues. CDR3 DNA sequence: TGTGCCTGGAGCTTCAGGGAAGATACGCAGTATTTT. The encoded protein is CAWSFREDTQYF. Supplemented by reference TRBV30 and TRBJ2-3, the full variable domain reads SQTIHQWPATLVQPVGSPLSLECTVEGTSNPNLYWYRQAAGRGLQLLFYSVGIGQISSEVPQNLSASRPQDRQFILSSKKLLLSDSGFYLCAWSFREDTQYFGPGTRLTVL.

This sequence joins TRBV27 and TRBJ2-7, with 8 bases matching TRBD2. V was pared by 5 bases and J by 3 bases, with 9 bases of the junction left unmatched. This CDR3 has 15 amino acids. Germline-derived CDR1 and CDR2 are MNHEY and SMNVEV (reference sequence). CDR3 coding DNA: TGTGCCAGCAGTCCCCAAGCGGGAGTAAGCTACGAGCAGTACTTC. Amino acid sequence: CASSPQAGVSYEQYF.

The V gene is TRBV4-1, the J gene TRBJ2-1, with D perhaps matching TRBD1 or TRBD2 (5 bases each). The germline gives CDR1 MGHRA, CDR2 YSYEKL. V was clipped by 0 bases and J by 7 bases, with 13 bases between them. The CDR3 is 15 amino acids. Written as DNA, the CDR3 is TGCGCCAGCAGCCAAGATCAGGGATCGGGAAATGAGCAGTTCTTC. Translated: CASSQDQGSGNEQFF.

This clone was seen once. J is TRBJ1-3 and V is TRBV19; D may be TRBD1 (6 bases). This CDR3 is built from 12 residues. Germline V gene lookup returns CDR1 LNHDA and CDR2 SQIVND (reference sequence). V lost 7 bases, J lost 7 bases, and 11 bases lay in between. In DNA form, the CDR3 reads TGTGCCAGTACTCAGGGGAAGAACACCATATATTTT. This gives the protein CASTQGKNTIYF.

This chain connects TRBV7-9 to TRBJ2-4, with 12 bases that match TRBD1. With 5 bases clipped from V and 2 bases from J, the junction kept 7 bases outside the gene matches. This CDR3 contains 17 residues. CDR1 and CDR2 from the germline V gene are SEHNR and FQNEAQ (reference sequence). CDR3 in amino acids: CASSPDRDRGPKNIQYF. The DNA for the CDR3 is TGTGCCAGCAGCCCCGACCGGGACAGGGGGCCCAAAAACATTCAGTACTTC.

The chain couples TRBV4-1 to TRBJ2-2; the D call may be TRBD1 or TRBD2 (5 bases each). With 0 bases removed from V and 8 bases from J, the gap between germline ends came to 13 bases. Germline V gene sequence: CDR1 MGHRA, CDR2 YSYEKL. The CDR3 is made up of 15 amino acids. CDR3 amino acids: CASSQDPGLRGELFF. Here the CDR3 DNA reads TGCGCCAGCAGCCAAGATCCGGGGCTGAGGGGGGAGCTGTTTTTT.

V is TRBV5-8 and J is TRBJ2-7; D is uncertain. This CDR3 contains 15 residues. V was cut by 4 bases and J by 4 bases, with 18 bases left in between. Germline CDR1 is SGHTS and CDR2 is YDEGEE. CDR3 bases: TGTGCCAGCAGCAATGCGCCCACCCCGGCGTACGAGCAGTACTTC. It yields the protein CASSNAPTPAYEQYF.

V usage is TRBV5-1 and J usage is TRBJ2-7; 9 nucleotides match TRBD2. The V gene's germline CDR1 is SGHRS and CDR2 YFSETQ. The CDR3 is 15 amino acids. V shed 8 bases, J shed 2 bases, and the junction held 11 bases outside the gene matches. CDR3: CASCLGSGGPYEQYF. CDR3 sequence (DNA): TGCGCCAGTTGCCTAGGTAGCGGGGGACCCTACGAGCAGTACTTC.

J is TRBJ1-2 and V is TRBV10-3; 7 nucleotides match TRBD1. Trimming cost V 6 bases and J 4 bases; bases outside gene matches: 2. In germline, CDR1 is ENHRY, CDR2 SYGVKD. This CDR3 is built from 12 residues. CDR3 residues: CAIRTGLYGYTF. The CDR3 DNA reads TGTGCCATCAGGACAGGGCTCTATGGCTACACCTTC.

The chain carries TRBV6-5 and TRBJ1-1, with TRBD1 as a possible D gene (6 bases). This CDR3 contains 11 residues. Germline CDR1 MNHEY, CDR2 SVGAGI. V was trimmed by 4 bases and J by 10 bases, leaving 10 bases between them. The CDR3 region has the DNA TGTGCCAGCAGTTCAGGGGCGAGAGCTTTCTTT. This codes for CASSSGARAFF.

The chain links TRBV30 to TRBJ2-6; D may be TRBD1 (5 bases). The CDR3 length is 15 residues. Germline V gene sequence: CDR1 GTSNPN, CDR2 SVGIG (reference sequence). Trimming stripped 2 bases from V and 1 base from J, with 9 bases between. The CDR3 reads CAWSQGQSGANVLTF. The DNA of the CDR3 is TGTGCCTGGAGTCAGGGTCAGTCTGGGGCCAACGTCCTGACTTTC.

The chain links TRBV15 to TRBJ2-1; 7 nucleotides match TRBD1. CDR3 length: 15 amino acids. Trimming cost V 5 bases and J 6 bases; bases outside gene matches: 10. Germline V gives CDR1 LNHNV, CDR2 YYDKDF (reference sequence). CDR3 coding DNA: TGTGCCACCAGCTTCAAAGGGGGCAGACCCAATGAGCAGTTCTTC. This gives the protein CATSFKGGRPNEQFF. The full variable domain, in which reference TRBV15 and TRBJ2-1 provide the parts outside the CDR3, is DAMVIQNPRYQVTQFGKPVTLSCSQTLNHNVMYWYQQKSSQAPKLLFHYYDKDFNNEADTPDNFQSRRPNTSFCFLDIRSPGLGDTAMYLCATSFKGGRPNEQFFGPGTRLTVL.